The 10 T cell receptor beta chains reported below all come from one sample, sequenced in a study of blood T cell repertoires in COVID-19. Libraries were prepared by immunoSEQ multiplex PCR; TCRdb keeps only in-frame clonotypes and omits some of them. The data hold tens of thousands of clones, with just over 85% observed a single time. Sequenced input: peripheral blood. These receptors were obtained from a human donor in a cohort sampled during active COVID-19.

The chain carries TRBV29-1 and TRBJ2-1, with 11 bases identical to TRBD1. CDR3 size: 12 residues. Germline CDR1 and CDR2: SQVTM and ANQGSEA. CDR3 nucleotide sequence: TGCAGGGGAGGACAGGGGGCAGGTGAGCAGTTCTTC. Amino acid sequence: CRGGQGAGEQFF.

The chain has TRBV6-6 and TRBJ1-1; D perhaps matches TRBD1 (5 bases). The germline CDR1 and CDR2 sequences are MNHNY and SVGAGI (reference sequence). The CDR3 spans 13 residues. Deletions cut 6 bases from V and 8 bases from J, with 16 bases between. The CDR3 sequence is CASSPAAKGEAFF. The CDR3 bases are TGTGCCAGCAGCCCCGCCGCCAAGGGGGAAGCTTTCTTT.

This chain uses TRBV19 with TRBJ2-2; 15 nucleotides line up with TRBD2. Trimming took 6 bases from V and 7 from J; bases not matched to a gene: 12. The germline gives CDR1 LNHDA, CDR2 SQIVND (reference sequence). The CDR3 loop spans 18 amino acids. The CDR3 DNA is TGTGCCAGTAGCCCCGGACTAGCGGGGGGGCAAATGTTCGGGGAGCTGTTTTTT. Protein: CASSPGLAGGQMFGELFF.

The V gene is TRBV5-1, the J gene TRBJ2-3; 7 bases are shared with TRBD1. The ends lost 7 bases at V and 2 bases at J; junction bases unmatched: 4. Germline V gene data show CDR1 as SGHRS and CDR2 as YFSETQ. The CDR3 contains 13 residues. CDR3 coding DNA: TGCGCCAGCTTGACAGGGACCACAGATACGCAGTATTTT. This sequence encodes CASLTGTTDTQYF.

This CDR3 is CASSPQRGGSDTQYF. The CDR3 DNA sequence: TGCGCCAGCAGCCCTCAGCGGGGGGGCTCAGATACGCAGTATTTT. The chain recombines TRBV4-3 with TRBJ2-3; 10 bases are shared with TRBD2. This CDR3 is built from 15 residues. Germline V gene lookup returns CDR1 LGHNA and CDR2 YSLEER. Trimming cost V 4 bases and J 4 bases; bases outside gene matches: 5.

The chain combines TRBV4-2 with TRBJ1-1; a weak D match, TRBD1 (6 bases). The CDR3 length is 16 residues. The germline CDR1 and CDR2 sequences are LGHNA and YNFKEQ. V was clipped by 0 bases and J by 1 base, with 12 bases between them. CDR3 sequence (DNA): TGTGCCAGCAGCCAAGATCAACAGGGATGGAACACTGAAGCTTTCTTT. This sequence encodes CASSQDQQGWNTEAFF.

V is TRBV7-2 and J is TRBJ2-2, with TRBD2 matching over 9 bases. Trimming cost V 1 base and J 6 bases; bases outside gene matches: 6. Germline CDR1 reads SGHTA; CDR2 reads FQGNSA. This CDR3 spans 16 amino acids. CDR3 DNA sequence: TGTGCCAGCAGCTTAGATGTAGCGGGGGCTCCCGGGGAGCTGTTTTTT. This gives the protein CASSLDVAGAPGELFF.

The chain has TRBV7-6 and TRBJ2-3, with 14 positions matching TRBD2. Germline V lookup: CDR1 SGHVS, CDR2 FNYEAQ. The CDR3 is made up of 19 amino acids. Trimming cost V 7 bases and J 5 bases; bases outside gene matches: 17. CDR3 sequence reads: CASTATSGRGSSRGDTQYF. In nucleotides, the CDR3 is TGTGCCAGCACCGCGACTAGCGGGAGGGGGTCTAGCCGTGGAGATACGCAGTATTTT. Drawing the rest from reference TRBV7-6 and TRBJ2-3, the complete variable domain is GAGVSQSPRYKVTKRGQDVALRCDPISGHVSLYWYRQALGQGPEFLTYFNYEAQQDKSGLPNDRFSAERPEGSISTLTIQRTEQRDSAMYRCASTATSGRGSSRGDTQYFGPGTRLTVL.

This chain uses TRBV5-4 with TRBJ1-2, with 9 bases that match TRBD1. V lost 4 bases, J lost 8 bases, and 15 bases stayed unmatched. CDR3 length equals 16 residues. CDR1 and CDR2 from the germline V gene are SGHNT and YYREEE (reference sequence). This CDR3 is CASSMTGGIPGGGYTF. The CDR3 DNA reads TGTGCCAGCAGCATGACAGGGGGGATCCCAGGGGGCGGCTACACCTTC.

This CDR3 is CASSYTLAGAFNEQFF. The CDR3 nucleotides are TGTGCCAGCAGTTACACTTTAGCGGGGGCCTTCAATGAGCAGTTCTTC. The genes are TRBV6-2 or TRBV6-3 and TRBJ2-1, with 9 bases lining up with TRBD2. This CDR3 has 16 residues. The trim removed 2 bases at V and 6 bases at J, leaving 8 bases unmatched. Germline assignment: CDR1 MNHEY and CDR2 SVGEGT.